Below, 29 T cell receptor beta chains from the same sample are listed, as sequenced in a study of T cell responses to AZD1222 COVID-19 vaccine. Profiling relied on immunoSEQ multiplex PCR, and the TCRdb table lists in-frame clones only, not all of them. The sample has more than 100,000 clones, roughly 90% seen once; the top ten hold around 1.6%. The sample was peripheral blood, taken on day 0 of AZD1222 vaccination. The receptors derive from an adult in good health.

The chain couples TRBV4-2 to TRBJ2-3; 8 nucleotides agree with TRBD1. The CDR3 is 15 amino acids. V dropped 4 bases and J dropped 1; count of bases not matched to a gene: 4. Germline values: CDR1 LGHNA, CDR2 YNFKEQ. As DNA, the CDR3 is TGTGCCAGCAGCCCGACAGGGGCAGGCACAGATACGCAGTATTTT. This sequence encodes CASSPTGAGTDTQYF.

The chain has TRBV3-1 (or the pseudogene TRBV3-2) and TRBJ2-7; D may correspond to TRBD1 or TRBD2 (5 bases each). From germline, CDR1 is LGHDT and CDR2 YNNKEL (reference sequence). Trimming removed 3 bases from V and 5 bases from J, with 17 bases in between. This CDR3 spans 15 amino acids. In nucleotides, the CDR3 is TGTGCCAGCAGCCACCGGGACCCCGGCCGGGACGAGCAGTACTTC. Its protein product is CASSHRDPGRDEQYF.

V and J are TRBV18 and TRBJ2-7; no reliable D call. This CDR3 spans 11 amino acids. Germline CDR1 reads KGHSH; CDR2 reads LQKENI. Trimming took 5 bases from V and 2 from J, leaving 4 bases between them. CDR3 nucleotides: TGTGCCAGCTCATCGACCTACGAGCAGTACTTC. Amino acid sequence: CASSSTYEQYF.

This clone was seen a single time. The chain joins TRBV19 to TRBJ2-2; D call uncertain. Deletions cut 1 base from V and 2 bases from J, with 5 bases between. CDR3 size: 14 residues. The germline CDR1 and CDR2 sequences are LNHDA and SQIVND (reference sequence). CDR3 in amino acids: CASSIGSNTGELFF. The CDR3 region has the DNA TGTGCCAGTAGTATAGGGTCTAACACCGGGGAGCTGTTTTTT.

This clone was picked up many times. The rearrangement joins TRBV15 to TRBJ1-4; 9 nucleotides agree with TRBD1. Germline CDR1 and CDR2: LNHNV and YYDKDF (reference sequence). The CDR3 consists of 15 residues. Trimming took 4 bases from V and 6 from J; bases not matched to a gene: 6. The CDR3 is CATSIDRGGYEKLFF. The CDR3 DNA reads as TGTGCCACCAGCATCGACAGGGGGGGATATGAAAAACTGTTTTTT.

The chain has TRBV28 and TRBJ2-7, with D perhaps assigned TRBD1 or TRBD2 (5 bases each). CDR1 is MDHEN, CDR2 SYDVKM, per germline. V was trimmed by 8 bases and J by 4 bases, leaving 18 bases between them. The CDR3 covers 14 residues. The CDR3 DNA follows: TGTGCCAGCTATTCCGGGACCACGACTTACGAGCAGTACTTC. This translates into CASYSGTTTYEQYF.

The V gene is TRBV30, the J gene TRBJ2-1; no clear D gene. V gave up 2 bases and J gave up 7 bases, with 21 bases separating them. Per germline, CDR1 GTSNPN and CDR2 SVGIG (reference sequence). CDR3 length: 16 amino acids. In DNA form, the CDR3 reads TGTGCCTGGAGTTCGAGTAGGCCCCCGTCTGGGAATGAGCAGTTCTTC. It codes for CAWSSSRPPSGNEQFF.

The CDR3: CASSLRPGQGSGELFF. The CDR3 bases are TGTGCCAGCAGCTTACGCCCGGGACAGGGTTCCGGGGAGCTGTTTTTT. J is TRBJ2-2 and V is TRBV11-1; 9 positions agree with TRBD1. This CDR3 has 16 residues. Germline V gene sequence: CDR1 SGHAT, CDR2 FQDESV (reference sequence). V dropped 2 bases and J dropped 6; count of bases not matched to a gene: 7.

The chain links TRBV9 to TRBJ1-6, with D unclear. The CDR3 length is 14 residues. V was shortened by 0 bases and J by 4 bases, with 5 bases between the two germline ends. Germline CDR1 is SGDLS and CDR2 is YYNGEE. The CDR3 loop is CASSVGPYNSPLHF. The CDR3 DNA reads as TGTGCCAGCAGCGTAGGCCCGTATAATTCACCCCTCCACTTT.

The V call is TRBV4-1, the J call TRBJ1-1; D remains unclear. CDR1 and CDR2 (germline): MGHRA, YSYEKL. V was trimmed by 3 bases and J by 2 bases, leaving 16 bases between them. The CDR3 totals 16 residues. The CDR3 reads CASSHIDRGLNTEAFF. CDR3 nucleotide sequence: TGCGCCAGCAGCCATATAGATCGGGGTCTTAACACTGAAGCTTTCTTT.

The genes are TRBV7-8 and TRBJ1-5; 9 bases are a match to TRBD1. Germline values: CDR1 SGHVS, CDR2 FQNEAQ. Losses at the gene ends were 1 base for V and 11 bases for J; bases not matched to a gene: 6. This CDR3 spans 14 amino acids. CDR3 bases: TGTGCCAGCAGCTTAGAAGGGGACAGGGTCGCCCAGCATTTT. Translation gives CASSLEGDRVAQHF.

The rearrangement uses TRBV10-3 and TRBJ1-6, with TRBD1 as a possible D gene (5 bases). The germline CDR1 and CDR2 sequences are ENHRY and SYGVKD. Deletions cut 0 bases from V and 8 bases from J, with 11 bases between. CDR3 length equals 15 residues. The CDR3 reads CAISESWGVDSPLHF. CDR3 sequence (DNA): TGTGCCATCAGTGAGTCGTGGGGGGTAGATTCACCCCTCCACTTT.

The chain uses TRBV19 and TRBJ1-2, with D perhaps matching TRBD1 (5 bases). CDR1 is LNHDA and CDR2 is SQIVND in the germline V gene (reference sequence). Trimming removed 6 bases at V and 4 bases at J, with 9 bases between. CDR3 length equals 12 residues. The CDR3 region is CASSQGGYGYTF. In DNA, the CDR3 is TGTGCCAGTAGCCAGGGAGGCTATGGCTACACCTTC.

The chain links TRBV27 to TRBJ1-6; D gene ambiguous. Germline V gives CDR1 MNHEY, CDR2 SMNVEV (reference sequence). Trimming removed 5 bases from V and 2 bases from J, with 10 bases in between. The CDR3 contains 15 residues. The CDR3 DNA reads TGTGCCAGCAGTACCCCGGAGACCTATAATTCACCCCTCCACTTT. Translated, it gives CASSTPETYNSPLHF.

The V and J genes are TRBV7-2 and TRBJ1-5; D may be TRBD1 (5 bases). The CDR3 has 14 residues. CDR1 is SGHTA, CDR2 FQGNSA, per germline. The V gene lost 5 bases and the J gene lost 10 bases, with 18 bases spanning the gap. The CDR3 DNA sequence: TGTGCCAGCAGCCGGGACGTACAATTAGGACCCCAGCATTTT. It codes for CASSRDVQLGPQHF. Based on the CDR3 plus reference TRBV7-2 and TRBJ1-5, the full variable domain is GAGVSQSPSNKVTEKGKDVELRCDPISGHTALYWYRQSLGQGLEFLIYFQGNSAPDKSGLPSDRFSAERTGGSVSTLTIQRTQQEDSAVYLCASSRDVQLGPQHFGDGTRLSIL.

The genes are TRBV28 and TRBJ2-3; 11 bases line up with TRBD2. The CDR3 is 17 residues long. V lost 3 bases to trimming and J lost 1 base; unmatched junction nucleotides: 6. The V gene's germline CDR1 is MDHEN and CDR2 SYDVKM. CDR3 protein: CASSFPQTSGGTDTQYF. The CDR3 bases are TGTGCCAGCAGTTTCCCCCAGACTAGCGGGGGCACAGATACGCAGTATTTT.

This sequence joins TRBV7-6 and TRBJ2-7, with D possibly matching TRBD2 (5 bases). V was cut by 6 bases and J by 5 bases, with 14 bases left in between. The CDR3 totals 13 residues. CDR1 and CDR2 (germline): SGHVS, FNYEAQ. This CDR3 reads CASSPAAVHEQYF. DNA for the CDR3: TGTGCCAGCAGTCCAGCGGCGGTCCACGAGCAGTACTTC.

There are a few counts of this clone. This rearrangement joins TRBV4-2 to TRBJ1-1; TRBD1 might be the D (6 bases). V dropped 0 bases and J dropped 4 bases, with 15 bases sitting between them. CDR3 size: 16 residues. The V gene's germline CDR1 is LGHNA and CDR2 YNFKEQ. The CDR3 coding sequence is TGTGCCAGCAGCCAAGATGAGTGGGGGACATTCACTGAAGCTTTCTTT. Residues: CASSQDEWGTFTEAFF.

This chain joins TRBV6-5 and TRBJ2-7, with TRBD2 as a possible D gene (5 bases). Germline values: CDR1 MNHEY, CDR2 SVGAGI. This CDR3 comprises 14 residues. Trimming removed 8 bases from V and 4 bases from J, with 18 bases in between. The CDR3 DNA sequence: TGTGCCAGCGCTAGCCCCGGGCCACGTTACGAGCAGTACTTC. It specifies CASASPGPRYEQYF.

This rearrangement joins TRBV15 to TRBJ1-5, with D possibly being TRBD1 (5 bases). Germline assignment: CDR1 LNHNV and CDR2 YYDKDF (reference sequence). V lost 3 bases, J lost 4 bases, and 10 bases lay in between. CDR3 size: 14 residues. The CDR3 DNA sequence: TGTGCCACCAGCAGTACGGGGCGGAATCAGCCCCAGCATTTT. Its protein is CATSSTGRNQPQHF. Looking up the rest from reference TRBV15 and TRBJ1-5 gives the full variable domain: DAMVIQNPRYQVTQFGKPVTLSCSQTLNHNVMYWYQQKSSQAPKLLFHYYDKDFNNEADTPDNFQSRRPNTSFCFLDIRSPGLGDTAMYLCATSSTGRNQPQHFGDGTRLSIL.

The chain joins TRBV4-2 to TRBJ2-3; D may be TRBD2 (7 bases). Trimming pared 1 base from V and 3 bases from J, leaving 23 bases between. The germline CDR1 and CDR2 sequences are LGHNA and YNFKEQ. The CDR3 is 19 amino acids. In DNA, the CDR3 is TGTGCCAGCAGCCAAGCCTATTACGGTACGGGGGGCGGGACAGATACGCAGTATTTT. The encoded protein is CASSQAYYGTGGGTDTQYF.

The chain is built from TRBV5-4 and TRBJ1-1; D perhaps matches TRBD1 (6 bases). V was trimmed by 5 bases and J by 8 bases, leaving 10 bases between them. Germline-derived CDR1 and CDR2 are SGHNT and YYREEE (reference sequence). This CDR3 is built from 11 residues. CDR3 in DNA: TGTGCCAGCAGTTACAGGGAGGAAGCTTTCTTT. Its translation: CASSYREEAFF.

The genes are TRBV18 and TRBJ1-5, with a tentative D call TRBD1 (6 bases). Deletions cut 6 bases from V and 5 bases from J, with 8 bases between. The CDR3 runs 12 residues. In germline, CDR1 is KGHSH, CDR2 LQKENI. CDR3 nucleotides: TGTGCCAGCTCGGCAGGGGATCAGCCCCAGCATTTT. Amino acid sequence: CASSAGDQPQHF.

On this clone: Distinct nucleotide sequences in the sample also encode this CDR3. The chain carries TRBV9 and TRBJ2-1, with D unresolved. Trimming removed 0 bases from V and 1 base from J, with 8 bases in between. CDR1 SGDLS and CDR2 YYNGEE come from the germline V gene. The CDR3 consists of 15 residues. Written as DNA, the CDR3 is TGTGCCAGCAGCGTAGGTGGCGCATCCTACAATGAGCAGTTCTTC. Translation gives CASSVGGASYNEQFF.

The chain employs TRBV13 and TRBJ1-1, with a possible D match to TRBD1 (5 bases). CDR1 and CDR2 (germline): PRHDT, FYEKMQ (reference sequence). The CDR3 totals 17 residues. V lost 5 bases to trimming and J lost 0 bases, with 19 bases between them. As DNA, the CDR3 is TGTGCCAGCAGCCTACAGGAGGGTTATCGGATGAACACTGAAGCTTTCTTT. It specifies CASSLQEGYRMNTEAFF. The full variable domain, its missing parts supplied by reference TRBV13 and TRBJ1-1, is AAGVIQSPRHLIKEKRETATLKCYPIPRHDTVYWYQQGPGQDPQFLISFYEKMQSDKGSIPDRFSAQQFSDYHSELNMSSLELGDSALYFCASSLQEGYRMNTEAFFGQGTRLTVV.

This clone was found once. This chain uses TRBV19 with TRBJ2-7; TRBD1 matches 9 bases. V lost 5 bases to trimming and J lost 6 bases; unmatched junction nucleotides: 8. The germline gives CDR1 LNHDA, CDR2 SQIVND (reference sequence). CDR3 length: 14 amino acids. The CDR3 region is CASSEWTGVSEQYF. CDR3 bases: TGTGCCAGTAGTGAGTGGACAGGGGTAAGCGAGCAGTACTTC.

This clone was detected only once. The chain combines TRBV28 with TRBJ1-2; D gene unclear. Germline V gene sequence: CDR1 MDHEN, CDR2 SYDVKM. Trimming took off 2 bases at V and 6 bases at J, with 16 bases between the two ends. There are 15 residues in the CDR3. This CDR3 is CASSLTRTYSDGYTF. The CDR3 DNA is TGTGCCAGCAGTTTAACCAGAACCTACTCGGATGGCTACACCTTC.

The V gene is TRBV19, the J gene TRBJ1-5, with D uncertain. The V end was cut by 0 bases, the J end by 3 bases, with 9 bases between. Germline values: CDR1 LNHDA, CDR2 SQIVND (reference sequence). The CDR3 has 15 amino acids. The DNA of the CDR3 is TGTGCCAGTAGTATAGATTTAGGTGTCAATCAGCCCCAGCATTTT. Translating gives CASSIDLGVNQPQHF. Using reference TRBV19 and TRBJ1-5 for the parts outside the CDR3, the full variable domain is DGGITQSPKYLFRKEGQNVTLSCEQNLNHDAMYWYRQDPGQGLRLIYYSQIVNDFQKGDIAEGYSVSREKKESFPLTVTSAQKNPTAFYLCASSIDLGVNQPQHFGDGTRLSIL.

This chain connects TRBV19 to TRBJ2-3, with D maybe TRBD1 (6 bases). Germline V CDR1 and CDR2: LNHDA, SQIVND (reference sequence). V was shortened by 4 bases and J by 2 bases, with 13 bases between the two germline ends. There are 15 residues in the CDR3. The DNA for the CDR3 is TGTGCCAGTAGTACCCGGGACAAGCCCACAGATACGCAGTATTTT. Encoded protein: CASSTRDKPTDTQYF.